Listed below are T cell receptor beta chains from one sample, sequenced in a study of blood T cell repertoires in COVID-19. The data were produced by immunoSEQ multiplex PCR, yet TCRdb's version contains in-frame clones alone and is incomplete. The data hold 9,000 to 15,000 clones, with over 70% observed a single time. Sequenced sample: peripheral blood. All receptors derive from a man between 60 and 75 years old with COVID-19, enrolled during active disease. CDR3s include the opening cysteine and the closing phenylalanine or tryptophan. Fields, in order: V gene, J gene, D gene, clone size, CDR3 DNA, CDR3 protein. A D gene is named only where the DNA matches it firmly. Where a row states a size, it is once, few, many or the class of an expanded clone; other rows omit it.

v_gene: TRBV5-1; j_gene: TRBJ1-4; d_gene: -; abundance: -; CDR3nt: TGCGCCAGCAGCTTTAGGCAGGTGGAGGCTAATGAAAAACTGTTTTTT; CDR3aa: CASSFRQVEANEKLFF
v_gene: TRBV6-4; j_gene: TRBJ2-1; d_gene: TRBD2; abundance: -; CDR3nt: TGTGCCAGCAGCGGGACTAGCGGGGCCAATGAGCAGTTCTTC; CDR3aa: CASSGTSGANEQFF
v_gene: TRBV4-2; j_gene: TRBJ2-3; d_gene: -; abundance: -; CDR3nt: TGTGCCAGCAGCCCCCGGGTTCAAGACACAGATACGCAGTATTTT; CDR3aa: CASSPRVQDTDTQYF
v_gene: TRBV19; j_gene: TRBJ2-1; d_gene: -; abundance: -; CDR3nt: TGTGCCAGTAATGGAGGGCCGGGGAATGAGCAGTTCTTC; CDR3aa: CASNGGPGNEQFF
v_gene: TRBV4-3; j_gene: TRBJ2-2; d_gene: -; abundance: few; CDR3nt: TGCGCCAGCAGCCAAGAGAAGCTAGCCCCACTGAACACCGGGGAGCTGTTTTTT; CDR3aa: CASSQEKLAPLNTGELFF
v_gene: TRBV27; j_gene: TRBJ2-5; d_gene: -; abundance: -; CDR3nt: TGTGCCAGCCAGTTGGCCGCCGGACAGATGAAGACCCAGTACTTC; CDR3aa: CASQLAAGQMKTQYF
v_gene: TRBV9; j_gene: TRBJ2-5; d_gene: TRBD2; abundance: -; CDR3nt: TGTGCCAGCAGCCCAGGACTAGCGGGAGTTGAGACCCAGTACTTC; CDR3aa: CASSPGLAGVETQYF
v_gene: TRBV5-1; j_gene: TRBJ1-1; d_gene: -; abundance: -; CDR3nt: TGCGCCAGCAGCCCCCTGGGGGCTCGAACTGAAGCTTTCTTT; CDR3aa: CASSPLGARTEAFF
v_gene: TRBV5-1; j_gene: TRBJ1-4; d_gene: TRBD1; abundance: -; CDR3nt: TGCGCCAGCAGCGCCGACAGGGCGCATGAAAAACTGTTTTTT; CDR3aa: CASSADRAHEKLFF
v_gene: TRBV24-1; j_gene: TRBJ2-1; d_gene: TRBD2; abundance: -; CDR3nt: TGTGCCACCAGTGTCGCACTAGCGGGGGCCTACAATGAGCAGTTCTTC; CDR3aa: CATSVALAGAYNEQFF
v_gene: TRBV4-3; j_gene: TRBJ1-1; d_gene: -; abundance: -; CDR3nt: TGCGCCAGCAGCCAAGACTATGTGAACACTGAAGCTTTCTTT; CDR3aa: CASSQDYVNTEAFF
v_gene: TRBV5-1; j_gene: TRBJ1-2; d_gene: TRBD1; abundance: -; CDR3nt: TGCGCCAGCAGCGCCACAGGGGCGGGGTATGGCTACACCTTC; CDR3aa: CASSATGAGYGYTF
v_gene: TRBV9; j_gene: TRBJ1-6; d_gene: -; abundance: large; CDR3nt: TGTGCCAGCAGCATTTCAGGGAAATCACTCCACTTT; CDR3aa: CASSISGKSLHF
v_gene: TRBV15; j_gene: TRBJ1-1; d_gene: -; abundance: once; CDR3nt: TGTGCCACCAGCAGAGACAGGGACACCTTCACTGAAGCTTTCTTT; CDR3aa: CATSRDRDTFTEAFF
v_gene: TRBV10-3; j_gene: TRBJ1-5; d_gene: -; abundance: -; CDR3nt: TGTGCCATCAGTGATATTGGGGGAGGGGGGTATAGCAATCAGCCCCAGCATTTT; CDR3aa: CAISDIGGGGYSNQPQHF
v_gene: TRBV11-2; j_gene: TRBJ2-3; d_gene: TRBD2; abundance: medium-sized; CDR3nt: TGTGCCAGCAGCTTAGGCGGGGGGGCATGGGATACGCAGTATTTT; CDR3aa: CASSLGGGAWDTQYF
v_gene: TRBV7-9; j_gene: TRBJ2-7; d_gene: TRBD2; abundance: once; CDR3nt: TGTGCCAGCAGCTTAGCAGCGGGGGACTACGAGCAGTACTTC; CDR3aa: CASSLAAGDYEQYF
v_gene: TRBV30; j_gene: TRBJ1-4; d_gene: -; abundance: -; CDR3nt: TGTGCCTGGAGTGTACAGGCAGGGGTATTGGAAAAACTGTTTTTT; CDR3aa: CAWSVQAGVLEKLFF
v_gene: TRBV4-1; j_gene: TRBJ1-1; d_gene: TRBD1; abundance: -; CDR3nt: TGCGCCAGCAGCGGGGACAGGGGCCGGCACACTGAAGCTTTCTTT; CDR3aa: CASSGDRGRHTEAFF
v_gene: TRBV19; j_gene: TRBJ2-1; d_gene: TRBD1; abundance: -; CDR3nt: TGTGCCAGTGGTCGAACAGGGGGCGTGGTGACCTACAATGAGCAGTTCTTC; CDR3aa: CASGRTGGVVTYNEQFF
v_gene: TRBV3-1/TRBV3-2; j_gene: TRBJ1-4; d_gene: -; abundance: few; CDR3nt: TGTGCCAGCAGCCCTTACCGGACTAATGAAAAACTGTTTTTT; CDR3aa: CASSPYRTNEKLFF
v_gene: TRBV5-6; j_gene: TRBJ2-6; d_gene: -; abundance: once; CDR3nt: TGTGCCAGCAGCTTGAGGCCAGGGATCTCTGGGGCCAACGTCCTGACTTTC; CDR3aa: CASSLRPGISGANVLTF
v_gene: TRBV5-1; j_gene: TRBJ2-7; d_gene: TRBD1; abundance: once; CDR3nt: TGCGCCAGCAGCCCGTGGGACAGGGAACTAGAGGAGCAGTACTTC; CDR3aa: CASSPWDRELEEQYF
v_gene: TRBV28; j_gene: TRBJ2-7; d_gene: TRBD1; abundance: once; CDR3nt: TGTGCCAGCAGATTAGCCCCGGGACAGGGGAACTACGAGCAGTACTTC; CDR3aa: CASRLAPGQGNYEQYF
v_gene: TRBV2; j_gene: TRBJ1-5; d_gene: TRBD1; abundance: -; CDR3nt: TGTGCCAGCAGTGCTGCCGGGACAGGGGTTTTCAACCAGCCCCAGCATTTT; CDR3aa: CASSAAGTGVFNQPQHF
v_gene: TRBV10-3; j_gene: TRBJ1-1; d_gene: TRBD1; abundance: -; CDR3nt: TGTGCCATCAGTGAGGGAGGGGGCAGGAACACTGAAGCTTTCTTT; CDR3aa: CAISEGGGRNTEAFF
v_gene: TRBV5-1; j_gene: TRBJ2-1; d_gene: -; abundance: -; CDR3nt: TGCGCCAGCAGCTTTCTAGGGGACTCTTACAATGAGCAGTTCTTC; CDR3aa: CASSFLGDSYNEQFF
v_gene: TRBV11-2; j_gene: TRBJ2-5; d_gene: -; abundance: -; CDR3nt: TGTGCCAGCAGCTTCGGCGGCCAAGAGACCCAGTACTTC; CDR3aa: CASSFGGQETQYF
v_gene: TRBV7-2; j_gene: TRBJ1-3; d_gene: TRBD1; abundance: -; CDR3nt: TGTGCCAGCAGCCGTGGGACAGGGGCTGGAAACACCATATATTTT; CDR3aa: CASSRGTGAGNTIYF
v_gene: TRBV12-3/TRBV12-4; j_gene: TRBJ2-5; d_gene: TRBD2; abundance: -; CDR3nt: TGTGCCAGCGGGAGGGGCTTGGAGACCCAGTACTTC; CDR3aa: CASGRGLETQYF
v_gene: TRBV3-1/TRBV3-2; j_gene: TRBJ2-1; d_gene: TRBD2; abundance: -; CDR3nt: TGTGCCAGCAGACCGGGAGGGGGACATGAGCAGTTCTTC; CDR3aa: CASRPGGGHEQFF
v_gene: TRBV5-1; j_gene: TRBJ2-5; d_gene: -; abundance: large; CDR3nt: TGCGCCAGCAGCTTGGGAACTGGAGAAGGTAAGACCCAGTACTTC; CDR3aa: CASSLGTGEGKTQYF
v_gene: TRBV3-1/TRBV3-2; j_gene: TRBJ2-3; d_gene: -; abundance: -; CDR3nt: TGTGCCAGCAGCACGACTAGAGACACAGATACGCAGTATTTT; CDR3aa: CASSTTRDTDTQYF
v_gene: TRBV9; j_gene: TRBJ1-1; d_gene: TRBD1; abundance: -; CDR3nt: TGTGCCAGCAGCCCAAGACAGGGGGCGAACACTGAAGCTTTCTTT; CDR3aa: CASSPRQGANTEAFF
v_gene: TRBV11-3; j_gene: TRBJ1-6; d_gene: -; abundance: -; CDR3nt: TGTGCCAGCAGCTTCGGGGAGTCACCCCTCCACTTT; CDR3aa: CASSFGESPLHF
v_gene: TRBV7-2; j_gene: TRBJ2-7; d_gene: -; abundance: -; CDR3nt: TGTGCCAGCAGCTTAATGGGGCTGGAGCAGTACTTC; CDR3aa: CASSLMGLEQYF
v_gene: TRBV6-5; j_gene: TRBJ1-2; d_gene: -; abundance: -; CDR3nt: TGTGCCAGCAGTTACTCTAATACCGAGGACTATGGCTACACCTTC; CDR3aa: CASSYSNTEDYGYTF